Listed below are T cell receptor beta chains from one sample, sequenced in a study of PD-L1 blockade in urothelial cancer. Assay used: immunoSEQ multiplex PCR; TCRdb lists only in-frame clones, some missing. Of about 40,000 clones in the sample, approximately 81% are singletons; the top ten hold over 2.5%. The source was PBMCs, collected around atezolizumab (anti-PD-L1) treatment. The receptors stem from a man between 65 and 85 years old with urothelial cancer. CDR3s include the opening cysteine and the closing phenylalanine or tryptophan. Each record gives: D gene, V gene, J gene, clone size, CDR3 protein, CDR3 DNA. The D gene is left open where the match is weak. Some rows have no size entry. The others give once, few or many, or a class for an expanded clone.

D gene: .; V gene: TRBV19; J gene: TRBJ2-7; clone size: .; CDR3 protein: CASSIGNSSYEQYF; CDR3 DNA: TGTGCCAGTAGTATAGGGAACAGCTCCTACGAGCAGTACTTC
D gene: TRBD1; V gene: TRBV6-1; J gene: TRBJ1-4; clone size: .; CDR3 protein: CASSPTGGREKLFF; CDR3 DNA: TGTGCCAGCAGTCCAACAGGGGGGCGTGAAAAACTGTTTTTT
D gene: TRBD2; V gene: TRBV5-8; J gene: TRBJ2-1; clone size: .; CDR3 protein: CASSLMGTSGMNEQFF; CDR3 DNA: TGTGCCAGCAGCTTGATGGGGACTAGCGGGATGAATGAGCAGTTCTTC
D gene: TRBD2; V gene: TRBV4-1; J gene: TRBJ2-1; clone size: .; CDR3 protein: CASSQDGKLAGGLLHNEQFF; CDR3 DNA: TGCGCCAGCAGCCAAGATGGGAAACTAGCGGGAGGGCTCTTACACAATGAGCAGTTCTTC
D gene: .; V gene: TRBV6-5; J gene: TRBJ1-5; clone size: few; CDR3 protein: CASRGPGSSNQPQHF; CDR3 DNA: TGTGCCAGCAGGGGTCCGGGTTCCAGCAATCAGCCCCAGCATTTT
D gene: .; V gene: TRBV11-2; J gene: TRBJ2-7; clone size: few; CDR3 protein: CASSRQVGYEQYF; CDR3 DNA: TGTGCCAGCAGCCGCCAGGTGGGTTACGAGCAGTACTTC
D gene: .; V gene: TRBV20-1; J gene: TRBJ2-2; clone size: .; CDR3 protein: CSAQGFGELFF; CDR3 DNA: TGCAGTGCGCAGGGTTTCGGGGAGCTGTTTTTT
D gene: .; V gene: TRBV5-4; J gene: TRBJ1-4; clone size: .; CDR3 protein: CASSLAQGRDEKLFF; CDR3 DNA: TGTGCCAGCAGCTTGGCTCAGGGAAGAGATGAAAAACTGTTTTTT
D gene: .; V gene: TRBV4-1; J gene: TRBJ2-5; clone size: .; CDR3 protein: CASSQGRGGRETQYF; CDR3 DNA: TGCGCCAGCAGCCAAGGAAGGGGGGGGCGAGAGACCCAGTACTTC
D gene: .; V gene: TRBV12-5; J gene: TRBJ2-3; clone size: .; CDR3 protein: CASGLERQASTDTQYF; CDR3 DNA: TGTGCTAGTGGTTTGGAAAGACAGGCCAGCACAGATACGCAGTATTTT
D gene: .; V gene: TRBV2; J gene: TRBJ1-3; clone size: .; CDR3 protein: CASSEAASGNTIYF; CDR3 DNA: TGTGCCAGCAGTGAGGCTGCTTCTGGAAACACCATATATTTT
D gene: .; V gene: TRBV5-1; J gene: TRBJ2-2; clone size: .; CDR3 protein: CASSLGLLAASSGTGELFF; CDR3 DNA: TGCGCCAGCAGCTTGGGGTTGCTAGCAGCAAGCTCCGGCACCGGGGAGCTGTTTTTT
D gene: .; V gene: TRBV7-2; J gene: TRBJ2-5; clone size: .; CDR3 protein: CASSLQARASARYQETQYF; CDR3 DNA: TGTGCCAGCAGCTTACAGGCTCGGGCTAGCGCCCGGTACCAAGAGACCCAGTACTTC
D gene: .; V gene: TRBV7-9; J gene: TRBJ1-1; clone size: once; CDR3 protein: CASSPRERTEAFF; CDR3 DNA: TGTGCCAGCAGCCCCCGGGAGAGGACTGAAGCTTTCTTT
D gene: .; V gene: TRBV30; J gene: TRBJ1-2; clone size: .; CDR3 protein: CAWSVKGGYGYTF; CDR3 DNA: TGTGCCTGGAGTGTTAAAGGGGGATACGGCTACACCTTC
D gene: TRBD1; V gene: TRBV2; J gene: TRBJ1-1; clone size: few; CDR3 protein: CASSATGDTEAFF; CDR3 DNA: TGTGCCAGCAGTGCAACAGGGGACACTGAAGCTTTCTTT
D gene: TRBD1; V gene: TRBV6-5; J gene: TRBJ1-2; clone size: .; CDR3 protein: CASSYLQGFGYTF; CDR3 DNA: TGTGCCAGCAGTTACTTACAGGGGTTCGGCTACACCTTC
D gene: TRBD1; V gene: TRBV5-1; J gene: TRBJ2-1; clone size: once; CDR3 protein: CASSLDRGVYNEQFF; CDR3 DNA: TGCGCCAGCAGCTTGGACAGGGGGGTCTACAATGAGCAGTTCTTC
D gene: .; V gene: TRBV30; J gene: TRBJ2-6; clone size: .; CDR3 protein: CAWSVSWQTSISGANVLTF; CDR3 DNA: TGTGCCTGGAGTGTAAGTTGGCAGACTTCCATCTCTGGGGCCAACGTCCTGACTTTC
D gene: .; V gene: TRBV4-1; J gene: TRBJ1-4; clone size: .; CDR3 protein: CASSQEQGWEKLFF; CDR3 DNA: TGCGCCAGCAGCCAAGAGCAGGGATGGGAAAAACTGTTTTTT
D gene: .; V gene: TRBV5-1; J gene: TRBJ1-1; clone size: .; CDR3 protein: CASSLTAGKMNTEAFF; CDR3 DNA: TGCGCCAGCAGCTTAACGGCAGGGAAAATGAACACTGAAGCTTTCTTT
D gene: TRBD2; V gene: TRBV5-1; J gene: TRBJ2-1; clone size: .; CDR3 protein: CASSLRTSGYNEQFF; CDR3 DNA: TGCGCCAGCAGCTTAAGGACTAGCGGGTACAATGAGCAGTTCTTC
D gene: TRBD2; V gene: TRBV5-1; J gene: TRBJ2-1; clone size: .; CDR3 protein: CASRLAGEAGEQFF; CDR3 DNA: TGCGCCAGCAGACTAGCGGGAGAGGCAGGTGAGCAGTTCTTC
D gene: TRBD1; V gene: TRBV28; J gene: TRBJ2-5; clone size: .; CDR3 protein: CASSFKRGRETQYF; CDR3 DNA: TGTGCCAGCAGTTTCAAGAGGGGGCGGGAGACCCAGTACTTC
D gene: TRBD1; V gene: TRBV19; J gene: TRBJ1-5; clone size: .; CDR3 protein: CASSFRDRGLKPQHF; CDR3 DNA: TGTGCCAGTAGTTTTCGGGACAGGGGATTAAAGCCCCAGCATTTT
D gene: TRBD2; V gene: TRBV19; J gene: TRBJ2-7; clone size: .; CDR3 protein: CASSTRLAGGREQYF; CDR3 DNA: TGTGCCAGTAGTACACGACTAGCGGGAGGGCGAGAGCAGTACTTC
D gene: .; V gene: TRBV27; J gene: TRBJ2-3; clone size: .; CDR3 protein: CASRDYRHEGADTQYF; CDR3 DNA: TGTGCCAGCAGGGATTACCGGCACGAAGGAGCAGATACGCAGTATTTT
D gene: TRBD1; V gene: TRBV10-2; J gene: TRBJ1-4; clone size: .; CDR3 protein: CASSEDSGTGAEKLFF; CDR3 DNA: TGCGCCAGCAGTGAGGATTCCGGGACAGGGGCCGAAAAACTGTTTTTT
D gene: TRBD2; V gene: TRBV15; J gene: TRBJ2-1; clone size: .; CDR3 protein: CATSSSPSGVIYNEQFF; CDR3 DNA: TGTGCCACCAGCAGCTCACCTAGCGGGGTTATCTACAATGAGCAGTTCTTC
D gene: .; V gene: TRBV6-4; J gene: TRBJ1-2; clone size: .; CDR3 protein: CASSAGQGFSQVYTF; CDR3 DNA: TGTGCCAGCAGTGCGGGTCAGGGGTTTTCCCAGGTCTACACCTTC
D gene: .; V gene: TRBV27; J gene: TRBJ1-1; clone size: .; CDR3 protein: CASSSDYQIRGAFF; CDR3 DNA: TGTGCCAGCAGTTCAGACTACCAGATTCGGGGAGCTTTCTTT
D gene: .; V gene: TRBV5-6; J gene: TRBJ1-4; clone size: .; CDR3 protein: CASSELGGPFNEKLFF; CDR3 DNA: TGTGCCAGCAGCGAACTAGGAGGGCCCTTTAATGAAAAACTGTTTTTT
D gene: TRBD2; V gene: TRBV7-6; J gene: TRBJ2-1; clone size: .; CDR3 protein: CASSLVAAGDNEQFF; CDR3 DNA: TGTGCCAGCAGCTTAGTTGCAGCGGGGGACAATGAGCAGTTCTTC
D gene: TRBD1; V gene: TRBV27; J gene: TRBJ1-4; clone size: .; CDR3 protein: CASSASDRPEKLFF; CDR3 DNA: TGTGCCAGCAGTGCCTCGGACAGGCCGGAAAAACTGTTTTTT
D gene: .; V gene: TRBV10-3; J gene: TRBJ2-1; clone size: once; CDR3 protein: CAISGRGDEQFF; CDR3 DNA: TGTGCCATCAGCGGAAGGGGCGATGAGCAGTTCTTC
D gene: .; V gene: TRBV19; J gene: TRBJ2-1; clone size: .; CDR3 protein: CASKDSGIPYNEQFF; CDR3 DNA: TGTGCCAGTAAAGACTCGGGGATCCCTTACAATGAGCAGTTCTTC
D gene: .; V gene: TRBV6-1; J gene: TRBJ2-3; clone size: .; CDR3 protein: CASSWAGDFTDTQYF; CDR3 DNA: TGTGCCAGCAGTTGGGCAGGGGATTTCACAGATACGCAGTATTTT